One and the same sample provided the 21 T cell receptor beta chains below, sequenced in a study of cytomegalovirus exposure and HLA in healthy donors. Use of 60 Vbeta and 13 Jbeta primers characterized the PCR. TCRdb keeps only in-frame clones here, not all; method: immunoSEQ multiplex PCR. The sample lists 100,000 to 150,000 clones, roughly 78% occurring once. The sample taken for sequencing was PBMCs. The receptors shown here come from a man younger than 45 in good health and CMV-seronegative.

The chain uses TRBV9 and TRBJ1-2; weak D call: TRBD1 (6 bases). V was trimmed by 0 bases and J by 4 bases, leaving 19 bases between them. The CDR3 runs 17 residues. Germline lookup yields CDR1 SGDLS and CDR2 YYNGEE. The CDR3 protein is CASSVGAGAGVSYGYTF. CDR3 in DNA: TGTGCCAGCAGCGTAGGAGCCGGGGCAGGGGTTAGCTATGGCTACACCTTC.

The CDR3 reads CASSLGSGSYNEQFF. CDR3 sequence (DNA): TGTGCCAGCAGCTTAGGAAGCGGTTCCTACAATGAGCAGTTCTTC. The chain uses TRBV7-2 and TRBJ2-1, with D perhaps TRBD2 (5 bases). V was trimmed by 1 base and J by 1 base, leaving 8 bases between them. The germline V gene encodes CDR1 SGHTA and CDR2 FQGNSA. The CDR3 spans 15 residues. Together with reference TRBV7-2 and TRBJ2-1, the CDR3 gives the full variable domain: GAGVSQSPSNKVTEKGKDVELRCDPISGHTALYWYRQSLGQGLEFLIYFQGNSAPDKSGLPSDRFSAERTGGSVSTLTIQRTQQEDSAVYLCASSLGSGSYNEQFFGPGTRLTVL.

The rearrangement uses TRBV6-5 and TRBJ1-4; D is possibly TRBD1 (6 bases). The CDR3 sequence is 15 residues long. CDR1 MNHEY and CDR2 SVGAGI come from the germline V gene. V gave up 4 bases and J gave up 4 bases, with 13 bases separating them. This CDR3 is CASSSGQFLNEKLFF. The DNA of the CDR3 is TGTGCCAGCAGTTCTGGACAGTTCCTTAATGAAAAACTGTTTTTT.

This sequence joins TRBV7-2 and TRBJ2-7; D unresolved. This CDR3 is built from 11 residues. V lost 5 bases and J lost 4, with 6 bases in between. Germline V gives CDR1 SGHTA, CDR2 FQGNSA. The CDR3 is CASSAAYEQYF. In DNA, the CDR3 is TGTGCCAGCAGCGCTGCGTACGAGCAGTACTTC.

This clone was found a few times. The rearrangement joins TRBV7-2 to TRBJ2-5; 8 nucleotides line up with TRBD2. Germline loops: CDR1 SGHTA, CDR2 FQGNSA. Trimming removed 4 bases from V and 3 bases from J; junction bases left unmatched: 4. This CDR3 has 14 residues. CDR3 nucleotide sequence: TGTGCCAGCAGCTCGGGACTAGGAGAAGAGACCCAGTACTTC. It specifies CASSSGLGEETQYF.

The chain recombines TRBV7-6 with TRBJ2-5, with TRBD1 matching over 7 bases. The CDR3 spans 13 residues. Trimming at V came to 5 bases and at J to 4 bases, leaving 4 bases not matched to a gene. Germline V gene lookup returns CDR1 SGHVS and CDR2 FNYEAQ. CDR3 DNA sequence: TGTGCCAGCAGCGCCAGACAGGGAGAGACCCAGTACTTC. Translating gives CASSARQGETQYF. Based on the CDR3 plus reference TRBV7-6 and TRBJ2-5, the full variable domain is GAGVSQSPRYKVTKRGQDVALRCDPISGHVSLYWYRQALGQGPEFLTYFNYEAQQDKSGLPNDRFSAERPEGSISTLTIQRTEQRDSAMYRCASSARQGETQYFGPGTRLLVL.

V is TRBV5-1 and J is TRBJ1-5, with 8 bases identical to TRBD1. V lost 5 bases, J lost 5 bases, and 6 bases stayed unmatched. Germline lookup yields CDR1 SGHRS and CDR2 YFSETQ. This CDR3 has 14 residues. The CDR3 region is CASSTGQGHQPQHF. CDR3 nucleotides: TGCGCCAGCAGTACCGGACAGGGTCATCAGCCCCAGCATTTT.

The J gene is TRBJ2-1, the V gene TRBV6-5; 8 bases fit TRBD2. The CDR3 covers 15 residues. Germline V gene data show CDR1 as MNHEY and CDR2 as SVGAGI. The V segment lost 2 bases and the J segment 8 bases; nucleotides outside the gene matches: 8. CDR3 amino acids: CASSYGSGAFDEQFF. The CDR3 DNA is TGTGCCAGCAGTTACGGTAGCGGGGCTTTTGATGAGCAGTTCTTC.

The chain is built from TRBV5-4 and TRBJ2-1; 7 bases fit TRBD2. J gave up 5 bases and V 4 bases, and 9 bases lay outside the gene matches. The V gene's germline CDR1 is SGHNT and CDR2 YYREEE (reference sequence). This CDR3 is 15 amino acids long. In DNA form, the CDR3 reads TGTGCCAGCAGCCCGTGGGTAGCGGGTAACAATGAGCAGTTCTTC. Translated, it gives CASSPWVAGNNEQFF.

The V call is TRBV27, the J call TRBJ1-5, with TRBD1 identical over 8 bases. Germline V gene lookup returns CDR1 MNHEY and CDR2 SMNVEV (reference sequence). The trim removed 6 bases at V and 0 bases at J, leaving 19 bases unmatched. CDR3 length equals 20 residues. CDR3 sequence (DNA): TGTGCCAGCAGAGTAGACCAGGACAGGGCTGAGGTTTATAGCAATCAGCCCCAGCATTTT. This encodes CASRVDQDRAEVYSNQPQHF.

V gene TRBV7-9 combines with J gene TRBJ2-7; TRBD1 matches 7 bases. Looked up from germline, CDR1 is SEHNR and CDR2 is FQNEAQ (reference sequence). The CDR3 totals 14 residues. J lost 2 bases, V lost 5 bases, and 6 bases had no gene match. The CDR3 nucleotides are TGTGCCAGCAGCCACTGGGACAGAGCCTACGAGCAGTACTTC. It yields the protein CASSHWDRAYEQYF. The entire variable domain, with the rest obtained from reference TRBV7-9 and TRBJ2-7, is as follows: DTGVSQNPRHKITKRGQNVTFRCDPISEHNRLYWYRQTLGQGPEFLTYFQNEAQLEKSRLLSDRFSAERPKGSFSTLEIQRTEQGDSAMYLCASSHWDRAYEQYFGPGTRLTVT.

This clone occurred once. J is TRBJ1-4 and V is TRBV5-4, with TRBD1 as a possible D gene (6 bases). The germline gives CDR1 SGHNT, CDR2 YYREEE (reference sequence). V gave up 3 bases and J gave up 4 bases, with 16 bases separating them. The CDR3 covers 16 residues. In nucleotides, the CDR3 is TGTGCCAGCAGCTACGCGACAGGACCCGTTAATGAAAAACTGTTTTTT. It yields the protein CASSYATGPVNEKLFF.

In its sample, this clone was seen a few times. The CDR3 DNA reads as TGTGCCACCAGCAGAGAAAAAAGGGGCTACGAGCAGTACTTC. It specifies CATSREKRGYEQYF. The gene calls are TRBV15 and TRBJ2-7; maybe TRBD1 (5 bases). Between the trimmed V and J ends, which lost 0 bases and 3 bases, there was a span of 9 bases. Per the germline V gene, CDR1 is LNHNV and CDR2 is YYDKDF (reference sequence). The CDR3 length is 14 residues. The whole variable domain, remainder taken from reference TRBV15 and TRBJ2-7, is DAMVIQNPRYQVTQFGKPVTLSCSQTLNHNVMYWYQQKSSQAPKLLFHYYDKDFNNEADTPDNFQSRRPNTSFCFLDIRSPGLGDTAMYLCATSREKRGYEQYFGPGTRLTVT.

This chain joins TRBV10-1 and TRBJ2-2, with D perhaps matching TRBD1 (6 bases). The CDR3 totals 13 residues. V was clipped by 8 bases and J by 0 bases, with 7 bases between them. In germline, CDR1 is WNHNN, CDR2 SYGVQD (reference sequence). CDR3 region: CASGTSNTGELFF. The CDR3 DNA reads TGCGCCAGCGGGACATCGAACACCGGGGAGCTGTTTTTT.

The rearrangement uses TRBV25-1 and TRBJ1-5; the D gene is possibly TRBD1 (6 bases). V was shortened by 5 bases and J by 4 bases, with 15 bases between the two germline ends. CDR3 length: 15 amino acids. The germline gives CDR1 MGHDK, CDR2 SYGVNS. The CDR3 loop is CASSPEGGGNQPQHF. The CDR3 nucleotides are TGTGCCAGCAGTCCCGAGGGGGGGGGAAATCAGCCCCAGCATTTT.

Here the CDR3 DNA reads TGTGCCAGCTCACCATTCGACAGGGACTATGGCTACACCTTC. Translation: CASSPFDRDYGYTF. The rearrangement links TRBV18 to TRBJ1-2; 7 bases match TRBD1. V was pared by 2 bases and J by 3 bases, with 3 bases of the junction left unmatched. This CDR3 spans 14 amino acids. The germline V gene encodes CDR1 KGHSH and CDR2 LQKENI.

This clone was seen a handful of times. The chain has TRBV2 and TRBJ2-1, with TRBD2 matching over 11 bases. The junction had 9 bases not matched to a gene; V was cut back by 6 bases and J by 8 bases. The CDR3 runs 15 residues. Germline V gene sequence: CDR1 SNHLY, CDR2 FYNNEI. CDR3 DNA sequence: TGTGCCAGCAGCCTGATAGCGGGGGGGAGCGATGAGCAGTTCTTC. As protein: CASSLIAGGSDEQFF.

The V gene is TRBV2, the J gene TRBJ2-7; TRBD1 agrees at 9 bases. V gave up 4 bases and J gave up 5 bases; unmatched junction bases: 3. The CDR3 is made up of 13 amino acids. In germline, CDR1 is SNHLY, CDR2 FYNNEI. CDR3 DNA sequence: TGTGCCAGCAGTGGGACAGGGGACCACGAGCAGTACTTC. Protein: CASSGTGDHEQYF.

The genes are TRBV28 and TRBJ1-6; TRBD1 is a possible D gene (5 bases). The germline CDR1 and CDR2 sequences are MDHEN and SYDVKM. CDR3 length equals 16 residues. Deletions cut 5 bases from V and 5 bases from J, with 16 bases between. The CDR3 DNA reads TGTGCCAGCAGTCCGGGCGGGGGGACCCATAATTCACCCCTCCACTTT. It is translated as CASSPGGGTHNSPLHF.

The chain is built from TRBV30 and TRBJ1-4, with 10 bases that match TRBD1. J was trimmed by 2 bases and V by 4 bases; bases with no gene match: 4. The CDR3 sequence is 15 residues long. Germline lookup yields CDR1 GTSNPN and CDR2 SVGIG (reference sequence). The CDR3 sequence: CAWMGQGFTNEKLFF. In DNA form, the CDR3 reads TGTGCCTGGATGGGACAGGGGTTCACTAATGAAAAACTGTTTTTT.

The CDR3 bases are TGCGCCAGCAGGCCAGGACAGGGAGGATGGGCCCAGTACTTC. Protein sequence: CASRPGQGGWAQYF. The chain employs TRBV5-1 and TRBJ2-5; 8 bases agree with TRBD1. J gave up 9 bases and V 5 bases, and 12 bases lay outside the gene matches. The CDR3 contains 14 residues. Germline-derived CDR1 and CDR2 are SGHRS and YFSETQ.